The 24 T cell receptor beta chains below all came from one sample that was sequenced in a study of CD8 T cells in ankylosing spondylitis (dated by TCRdb to between 2016 and 2019). Library generation was performed with 5' RACE. TCRdb records Illumina HiSeq 2500 as the sequencer. The public reads were run again by TCRdb, first through fastp at Q25 and then through MiXCR, and only productive beta chains were kept. Rows with a matching CDR3 protein are joined into one entry that keeps the most common DNA and genes. The sample yields around 150,000 distinct CDR3 sequences; around 7.9% were counted once. 9.5% to 15% of the sample is taken by the ten largest. The sequencing input was blood, either unsorted or a sorted T cell fraction (not recorded which). The receptors stem from a female donor with ankylosing spondylitis or in good health (not recorded which).

In its sample, this clonotype was seen many times. The rearrangement uses TRBV10-3 and TRBJ1-5; no reliable D call. Per germline, CDR1 ENHRY and CDR2 SYGVKD. This CDR3 contains 14 residues. The V and J ends lost 1 base and 0 bases respectively, with 4 bases between them. CDR3 protein: CAISEYDSNQPQHF. Here the CDR3 DNA reads TGTGCCATCAGTGAGTATGATAGCAATCAGCCCCAGCATTTT.

The J gene is TRBJ2-1, the V gene TRBV12-3 or TRBV12-4; D could derive from TRBD1 or TRBD2 (5 bases each). The ends were cut back, 5 bases at V and 5 bases at J, with 13 bases in the middle. The CDR3 is 14 residues long. This CDR3 reads CASSTRQGNNEQFF. The CDR3 region has the DNA TGTGCCAGCAGTACTAGGCAGGGTAACAATGAGCAGTTCTTC.

The sample holds many counts of this clonotype. The chain joins TRBV4-2 to TRBJ1-1; D might be TRBD1 (6 bases). The germline V and J ends were trimmed by 0 bases and 4 bases, with 15 bases remaining between them. The CDR3 length is 16 residues. CDR1 is LGHNA and CDR2 is YNFKEQ in the germline V gene. For the CDR3, the DNA is TGTGCCAGCAGCCAAGATGGAACAGGGCGAGGCACTGAAGCTTTCTTT. Residues: CASSQDGTGRGTEAFF.

This clonotype was counted ten times or more. The chain joins TRBV20-1 to TRBJ2-5, with TRBD2 as a possible D gene (5 bases). The CDR3 extends over 15 amino acids. The V end was cut by 0 bases, the J end by 5 bases, with 16 bases between. Germline CDR1 is DFQATT and CDR2 is SNEGSKA (reference sequence). The CDR3 reads CSARDFTPEEETQYF. The CDR3 coding sequence is TGCAGTGCTAGAGATTTTACCCCGGAGGAGGAGACCCAGTACTTC.

This clonotype was recorded a few times. This chain connects TRBV6-5 to TRBJ2-7; D gene unclear. There are 11 residues in the CDR3. Germline CDR1 is MNHEY and CDR2 is SVGAGI. V gave up 0 bases and J gave up 6 bases, with 3 bases separating them. CDR3 residues: CASSYSSEQYF. The CDR3 DNA sequence: TGTGCCAGCAGTTACTCTAGCGAGCAGTACTTC.

In its sample, this clonotype was seen many times. CDR3 sequence (DNA): TGTGCCAGCAGCCAAGCGCCCCTGCGGACACAGGAGGGCACTGAAGCTTTCTTT. It encodes CASSQAPLRTQEGTEAFF. V gene TRBV14 combines with J gene TRBJ1-1; TRBD1 might be the D (5 bases). CDR3 size: 18 residues. Germline V gives CDR1 SGHDN, CDR2 FVKESK. V gave up 1 base and J gave up 4 bases, with 22 bases separating them.

This clonotype was recorded many times. The gene calls are TRBV28 and TRBJ2-5; D might be TRBD1 (5 bases). Germline-derived CDR1 and CDR2 are MDHEN and SYDVKM. There are 12 residues in the CDR3. V gave up 5 bases and J gave up 4 bases, with 8 bases separating them. The CDR3 DNA is TGTGCCAGCAGTGTTACAGGAGAGACCCAGTACTTC. Translating gives CASSVTGETQYF.

Details on this clonotype: A read error may be the cause here, since a much bigger clone is one base away. This chain links TRBV4-3 with TRBJ2-2, with D possibly called TRBD1 or TRBD2 (5 bases each). The V gene's germline CDR1 is LGHNA and CDR2 YSLEER. The CDR3 runs to 14 residues. Here the CDR3 DNA reads TGCGCCAGCAGCCAAGTCGCCTACACCGGGGCGCTGTTTTTT. This gives the protein CASSQVAYTGALFF.

This clonotype occurred many times. V and J are TRBV20-1 and TRBJ1-2, with D hard to call. Trimming removed 5 bases at V and 0 bases at J, with 10 bases between. Germline V gives CDR1 DFQATT, CDR2 SNEGSKA (reference sequence). There are 13 residues in the CDR3. The CDR3, as DNA: TGCAGTGCTCCAGTAGGGACTAACTATGGCTACACCTTC. Translation gives CSAPVGTNYGYTF.

The V gene is TRBV19, the J gene TRBJ1-5; no reliable D call. The CDR3 loop spans 15 amino acids. Germline values: CDR1 LNHDA, CDR2 SQIVND (reference sequence). V lost 3 bases and J lost 0, with 9 bases in between. CDR3 region: CASSMAEYSNQPQHF. The DNA of the CDR3 is TGTGCCAGTAGTATGGCGGAATATAGCAATCAGCCCCAGCATTTT. Filled out from reference TRBV19 and TRBJ1-5, the complete variable domain reads DGGITQSPKYLFRKEGQNVTLSCEQNLNHDAMYWYRQDPGQGLRLIYYSQIVNDFQKGDIAEGYSVSREKKESFPLTVTSAQKNPTAFYLCASSMAEYSNQPQHFGDGTRLSIL.

The chain carries TRBV5-1 and TRBJ2-1; 7 bases are a match to TRBD1. From germline, CDR1 is SGHRS and CDR2 YFSETQ. V lost 1 base to trimming and J lost 6 bases; unmatched junction nucleotides: 1. The CDR3 totals 13 residues. The CDR3, as DNA: TGCGCCAGCAGCTTGCACAGGGGCAATGAGCAGTTCTTC. Its translation: CASSLHRGNEQFF.

This clonotype was found many times. The V call is TRBV5-1, the J call TRBJ2-7; 12 nucleotides align to TRBD1. V trimming: 4 bases; J trimming: 5 bases; junction bases outside the gene matches: 10. The CDR3 runs to 16 residues. Germline lookup yields CDR1 SGHRS and CDR2 YFSETQ. CDR3 sequence reads: CASSLRDRGQPDEQYF. CDR3 sequence (DNA): TGCGCCAGCAGCCTCCGGGACAGGGGGCAACCGGACGAGCAGTACTTC.

The chain joins TRBV19 to TRBJ1-3; D is unclear. This CDR3 is built from 15 residues. Germline V CDR1 and CDR2: LNHDA, SQIVND (reference sequence). With 8 bases removed from V and 3 bases from J, the gap between germline ends came to 17 bases. The CDR3 here is CASSPGGTGGNTIYF. CDR3 nucleotides: TGTGCCAGTTCCCCAGGAGGAACCGGTGGAAACACCATATATTTT. Looking up the rest from reference TRBV19 and TRBJ1-3 gives the full variable domain: DGGITQSPKYLFRKEGQNVTLSCEQNLNHDAMYWYRQDPGQGLRLIYYSQIVNDFQKGDIAEGYSVSREKKESFPLTVTSAQKNPTAFYLCASSPGGTGGNTIYFGEGSWLTVV.

Only a few counts were recorded for this clonotype. The gene calls are TRBV7-2 and TRBJ1-6; tentative D call: TRBD1 (6 bases). The CDR3 covers 13 residues. From germline, CDR1 is SGHTA and CDR2 FQGNSA. The V gene lost 5 bases and the J gene lost 11 bases, with 13 bases spanning the gap. CDR3: CASSERGVPPLHF. CDR3 DNA: TGTGCCAGCAGCGAGAGGGGGGTCCCACCCCTCCACTTT.

This clonotype was seen ten or more times. Compared with germline, one end of the junction differs, possibly owing to a read error. The chain uses TRBV18 and TRBJ2-5, with D tentatively TRBD2 (6 bases). CDR1 is KGHSH, CDR2 LQKENI, per germline. This CDR3 comprises 15 residues. Here the CDR3 reads CASSPGLGTQETQYF. The DNA of the CDR3 is TGTGCCAGTTCACCGGGTTTGGGGACTCAAGAGACCCAGTACTTC.

This clonotype was recorded at least ten times. The J gene is TRBJ1-2, the V gene TRBV6-1, with D possibly TRBD1 on 6 matching bases. The V end was cut by 5 bases, the J end by 6 bases, with 13 bases between. Germline CDR1 and CDR2: MNHNS and SASEGT. The CDR3 has 13 residues. The CDR3 region is CASSPDSSHGYTF. The DNA for the CDR3 is TGTGCCAGCAGTCCGGACAGCTCTCATGGCTACACCTTC.

This clonotype was picked up many times. The chain uses TRBV12-3 or TRBV12-4 and TRBJ2-7; TRBD1 aligns across 7 bases. The J segment lost 2 bases and the V segment lost 3 bases, leaving 4 bases of the junction unmatched. The CDR3 runs to 14 residues. CDR3 sequence: CASSFGTATYEQYF. CDR3 DNA: TGTGCCAGCAGTTTTGGGACAGCCACCTACGAGCAGTACTTC.

This clonotype was detected ten times or more. The chain carries TRBV25-1 and TRBJ1-4; D is unresolved. The length of the CDR3 is 15 residues. V was shortened by 1 base and J by 6 bases, with 12 bases between the two germline ends. Germline V lookup: CDR1 MGHDK, CDR2 SYGVNS. The CDR3 DNA is TGTGCCAGCAGTGAATGGGGAGGAGCATATGAAAAACTGTTTTTT. Amino acid sequence: CASSEWGGAYEKLFF.

In its sample, this clonotype was seen many times. This chain joins TRBV7-8 and TRBJ2-3, with unresolved D. Trimming took off 1 base at V and 4 bases at J, with 9 bases between the two ends. This CDR3 contains 14 residues. Germline-derived CDR1 and CDR2 are SGHVS and FQNEAQ. CDR3 region: CASSLDVNPDTQYF. For the CDR3, the DNA is TGTGCCAGCAGCTTAGACGTTAACCCAGATACGCAGTATTTT.

This clonotype has ten or more counts. This chain uses TRBV5-1 with TRBJ2-1; 8 positions match TRBD1. The CDR3 has 13 residues. Losses at the gene ends were 3 bases for V and 6 bases for J; bases not matched to a gene: 2. CDR1 and CDR2 from the germline V gene are SGHRS and YFSETQ. The DNA of the CDR3 is TGCGCCAGCAGCTACACAGGGGGCAATGAGCAGTTCTTC. Its translation is CASSYTGGNEQFF.

This clonotype was seen many times. This chain links TRBV11-2 with TRBJ2-6, with a weak D call TRBD2 (5 bases). With 5 bases removed from V and 2 bases from J, the gap between germline ends came to 10 bases. CDR1 and CDR2 from the germline V gene are SGHAT and FQNNGV. The CDR3 totals 15 residues. CDR3 residues: CASSRGAAGANVLTF. CDR3 bases: TGTGCCAGCAGCCGCGGAGCGGCTGGGGCCAACGTCCTGACTTTC. Full variable domain (outside the CDR3, taken from reference TRBV11-2 and TRBJ2-6): EAGVAQSPRYKIIEKRQSVAFWCNPISGHATLYWYQQILGQGPKLLIQFQNNGVVDDSQLPKDRFSAERLKGVDSTLKIQPAKLEDSAVYLCASSRGAAGANVLTFGAGSRLTVL.

This clonotype was detected many times. The chain couples TRBV20-1 to TRBJ2-7, with 7 bases identical to TRBD1. J lost 6 bases, V lost 1 base, and 9 bases had no gene match. The CDR3 runs 14 residues. Germline values: CDR1 DFQATT, CDR2 SNEGSKA (reference sequence). The CDR3 loop reads CSARARQGSFEQYF. CDR3 coding DNA: TGCAGTGCTAGAGCTCGACAGGGAAGCTTCGAGCAGTACTTC.

In its sample, this clonotype was seen many times. The chain is built from TRBV18 and TRBJ1-1; D call uncertain. This CDR3 comprises 13 residues. The germline gives CDR1 KGHSH, CDR2 LQKENI. The germline V and J ends were trimmed by 4 bases and 3 bases, with 9 bases remaining between them. For the CDR3, the DNA is TGTGCCAGCTCACAGGATCCGGACACTGAAGCTTTCTTT. Its protein is CASSQDPDTEAFF.

There are many counts of this clonotype. The J gene is TRBJ2-3, the V gene TRBV7-9; perhaps D is TRBD1 or TRBD2 (6 bases each). The V end lost 4 bases, the J end lost 9 bases, and 14 bases lay between the germline ends. The CDR3 has 13 residues. Germline V gene lookup returns CDR1 SEHNR and CDR2 FQNEAQ (reference sequence). The CDR3 region has the DNA TGTGCCAGCAGCTCCCCCCAAGGGGGGACGCAGTATTTT. This codes for CASSSPQGGTQYF. Together with reference TRBV7-9 and TRBJ2-3, the CDR3 gives the full variable domain: DTGVSQNPRHKITKRGQNVTFRCDPISEHNRLYWYRQTLGQGPEFLTYFQNEAQLEKSRLLSDRFSAERPKGSFSTLEIQRTEQGDSAMYLCASSSPQGGTQYFGPGTRLTVL.